This T cell receptor beta chain was captured in a study of control samples from healthy donors and cancer patients. Assay: immunoSEQ multiplex PCR; the TCRdb copy retains only in-frame clones and omits some. The sample has 45,000 to 70,000 clones; 80% to 95% are singletons. CDR3 size: 13 residues. Trimming removed 0 bases at V and 10 bases at J, with 10 bases between. The receptor was isolated from a man in his thirties or forties with colorectal cancer. V gene TRBV12-3 or TRBV12-4 combines with J gene TRBJ2-1; no clear D. Material: PBMCs. CDR3 protein: CASSLARPSEQFF. CDR3 nucleotide sequence: TGTGCCAGCAGTTTAGCTCGACCCTCGGAGCAGTTCTTC.